This is a list of T cell receptor beta chains from one sample in a study of read filtering for tumor transcriptome and immune sequencing. TCRdb itself ran the reads through MiXCR, one entry per CDR3 protein. The repertoire holds 100,000 to 150,000 distinct CDR3 sequences, with around 14% as singletons. The material sequenced was a population of CD138-negative cells sorted from bone marrow. These receptors came from a donor aged 40 or over with multiple myeloma. Each CDR3 is given with its conserved first and last residue. D genes are given only for firm matches. Clone size is stated in some rows and not others, as once, few, many or a class when expanded.

clone_size | j_call | v_call | d_call | cdr3_nt | cdr3_aa
NA | TRBJ2-1 | TRBV28 | TRBD2 | TGTGCCAGCGAAGCGGGACTAGCGGGCAAAACCTACAATGAGCAGTTCTTC | CASEAGLAGKTYNEQFF
many | TRBJ2-1 | TRBV19 | TRBD2 | TGTGCCAGTAGCCCCACCCCTAGCGGGAGGCGTTACAATGAGCAGTTCTTC | CASSPTPSGRRYNEQFF
few | TRBJ2-7 | TRBV4-1 | NA | TGCGCCAGCAGCCAAGAAGGAAGAGGGGTCCCATACGAGCAGTACTTC | CASSQEGRGVPYEQYF
many | TRBJ2-1 | TRBV5-4 | NA | TGTGCCACCCAAATCCCGGGACACCTTTACAATGAGCAGTTCTTC | CATQIPGHLYNEQFF
many | TRBJ2-7 | TRBV7-9 | NA | TGTGCCAGCAGCTTAGGAGCAGGCCCGTCCTACGAGCAGTACTTC | CASSLGAGPSYEQYF
many | TRBJ2-2 | TRBV14 | NA | TGTGCCAGCAGCCAAGATTGGAAGCTGTTTTTT | CASSQDWKLFF
many | TRBJ2-1 | TRBV18 | TRBD1 | TGTGCCAGCTCACCAACACCCGGGACAGGGAACCCCCTAGGCAATGAGCAGTTCTTC | CASSPTPGTGNPLGNEQFF
many | TRBJ2-7 | TRBV6-5 | NA | TGTGCCAGCAGTTATACGGGGCAGGGCTCCTACGAGCAGTACTTC | CASSYTGQGSYEQYF
few | TRBJ1-5 | TRBV19 | TRBD1 | TGTGCCAGTACGAGCAGGGGGGCCTATAGCAATCAGCCCCAGCATTTT | CASTSRGAYSNQPQHF
many | TRBJ2-1 | TRBV10-3 | NA | TGTGCCATCAGTGAGTCTAGTCAGAATGAGCAGTTCTTC | CAISESSQNEQFF
few | TRBJ2-5 | TRBV10-1 | TRBD2 | TGCGCCAGCAGCGGGGGACTAGCGGGAAGCCAAGAGACCCAGTACTTC | CASSGGLAGSQETQYF
many | TRBJ2-7 | TRBV10-3 | TRBD2 | TGTGCCGCGGGAGTAGGGCGCGAGCAGTACTTC | CAAGVGREQYF
few | TRBJ2-5 | TRBV5-1 | NA | TGCGCCAGCAGCTCGGCCAGGGGGGTGTCCTCCGGAGAGACCCAGTACTTC | CASSSARGVSSGETQYF
many | TRBJ1-5 | TRBV13 | NA | TGTGCCAGCAGCTCCGGTAGACGGAGCAATCAGCCCCAGCATTTT | CASSSGRRSNQPQHF
many | TRBJ2-2 | TRBV19 | TRBD2 | TGTGCCAGTAGTATCACCCTAGCGGATACCGGGGAGCTGTTTTTT | CASSITLADTGELFF
many | TRBJ1-5 | TRBV7-8 | NA | TGTGCCAGCAGTGACACCGATTATAGCAATCAGCCCCAGCATTTT | CASSDTDYSNQPQHF
many | TRBJ2-7 | TRBV18 | NA | TGTGCCAGCTCACCCGCGGGACCGCCTTCCTACGAGCAGTACTTC | CASSPAGPPSYEQYF
many | TRBJ2-1 | TRBV20-1 | NA | TGCAGTGCTAGAGATCCGGTCGGGAGTGGTGAGCAGTTCTTC | CSARDPVGSGEQFF
many | TRBJ1-5 | TRBV6-5 | NA | TGTGCCAGCAGCCCGAGACAGAGCAATCAGCCCCAGCATTTT | CASSPRQSNQPQHF
many | TRBJ1-5 | TRBV6-5 | NA | TGTGCCAGCAGTTATACAGACAATCAGCCCCAGCATTTT | CASSYTDNQPQHF
many | TRBJ2-1 | TRBV4-3 | NA | TGCGCCAGCAGCCAAGATTTGCCCCAGAGCTCCTACAATGAGCAGTTCTTC | CASSQDLPQSSYNEQFF
many | TRBJ1-1 | TRBV5-1 | NA | TGCGCCAGCACCCTGACAGGATTGGACACTGAAGCTTTCTTT | CASTLTGLDTEAFF
many | TRBJ2-2 | TRBV20-1 | NA | TGCAGTGCCTCAACGAACACCGGGGAGCTGTTTTTT | CSASTNTGELFF
many | TRBJ2-7 | TRBV29-1 | NA | TGCAGCGTTATTGGGGACTCCCTCTATTTCGAGCAGTACTTC | CSVIGDSLYFEQYF
many | TRBJ2-7 | TRBV7-9 | TRBD1 | TGTGCCAGCACCGACAGGGGGGACGAGCAGTACTTC | CASTDRGDEQYF
few | TRBJ2-2 | TRBV5-1 | NA | TGCGCCAGCGGACTTAGGGGTTCTGACACCGGGGAGCTGTTTTTT | CASGLRGSDTGELFF
many | TRBJ2-7 | TRBV7-9 | NA | TGTGCCAGCAGCGACGCCGCGAGGGGCTCCTACGAGCAGTACTTC | CASSDAARGSYEQYF
many | TRBJ2-3 | TRBV24-1 | NA | TGTGCCACCAGTAGTGAAACAGATACGCAGTATTTT | CATSSETDTQYF
few | TRBJ2-6 | TRBV29-1 | NA | TGCAGCGGTATCTCTGGGGCCAACGTCCTGACTTTC | CSGISGANVLTF
few | TRBJ1-1 | TRBV7-9 | TRBD1 | TGTGCCAGCAGCCGAGACACAGGGGGGAACACTGAAGCTTCCTTT | CASSRDTGGNTEASF
few | TRBJ2-1 | TRBV5-1 | TRBD2 | TGCGCCAGCAGCTTGGTGTTTAGCGGGGGGCGGGATAAGCAGTTCTTC | CASSLVFSGGRDKQFF
few | TRBJ1-3 | TRBV15 | NA | TGTGCCACCAGCAGAGGGGATGCGGGAGGAAACACCATATATTTT | CATSRGDAGGNTIYF
many | TRBJ1-1 | TRBV5-1 | TRBD1 | TGCGCCAGCAGGACAGGGTTCGACACTGAAGCTTTCTTT | CASRTGFDTEAFF
many | TRBJ1-5 | TRBV24-1 | TRBD1 | TGTGCCACCAGTGATCCCCGGACAGGGGGAGACAGTCAGCCCCAGCATTTT | CATSDPRTGGDSQPQHF
many | TRBJ2-1 | TRBV14 | TRBD1 | TGTGCCAGCAGGCCGGACAGGGGCTACAATGAGCAGTTCTTC | CASRPDRGYNEQFF
many | TRBJ2-1 | TRBV9 | TRBD1 | TGTGCCAGCAGCGGGGGGACAGGGAATGAGCAGTTCTTC | CASSGGTGNEQFF
many | TRBJ2-5 | TRBV20-1 | TRBD2 | TGCAGTGCTCCCCCGGGACTAGCGGGTCTTGGGGTCGAGACCCAGTACTTC | CSAPPGLAGLGVETQYF
many | TRBJ1-5 | TRBV20-1 | TRBD1 | TGCAGTGTACAGGGACAGGGGCTTCGTCAGCCCCAGCATTTT | CSVQGQGLRQPQHF
NA | TRBJ2-7 | TRBV19 | TRBD2 | TGTGCCAGTAGTATCGCGGGAGCCACCTACGAGCAGTACTTC | CASSIAGATYEQYF
many | TRBJ2-2 | TRBV5-1 | NA | TGCGCCAGCAGCTTAGTCCAGGAGAACACCGGGGAGCTGTTTTTT | CASSLVQENTGELFF
many | TRBJ2-5 | TRBV7-3 | NA | TGTGCCAGCAGCTTACGGACAGCACAAGAGACCCAGTACTTC | CASSLRTAQETQYF
few | TRBJ1-1 | TRBV10-2 | TRBD1 | TGCGCCGTCCGACAGGGGATAGGTACTGAAGCTTTCTTT | CAVRQGIGTEAFF
NA | TRBJ2-1 | TRBV12-5 | NA | TGTGCTAATGGTTTGGTCCCACGAGAGCAGTTCTTC | CANGLVPREQFF
many | TRBJ2-3 | TRBV6-2/TRBV6-3 | NA | TGTGCCAGCAGCTCATCCGGGACTAGCACAGATACGCAGTATTTT | CASSSSGTSTDTQYF
many | TRBJ2-2 | TRBV20-1 | NA | TGCAGTGCTAGAATGTACGTGGCGAACACCGGGGAGCTGTTTTTT | CSARMYVANTGELFF
many | TRBJ1-5 | TRBV6-6 | TRBD1 | TGTGCCAGCAGTGACCGACCAGGGGGCAGGAGGGGCAATCAGCCCCAGCATTTT | CASSDRPGGRRGNQPQHF
NA | TRBJ2-7 | TRBV4-1 | TRBD1 | TGCGCCAGCAGCCAAGATCCAGACAGGGCGACCTACGAGCAGTACTTC | CASSQDPDRATYEQYF
NA | TRBJ2-3 | TRBV13 | TRBD2 | TGTGCCAGCAGCCCGAGGACCGGGACTAGCGGTATGTCTAGCACAGATACGCAGTATTTT | CASSPRTGTSGMSSTDTQYF
few | TRBJ1-1 | TRBV20-1 | NA | TGCAGTGCTAAAAAGGGAGGAGAGAACACTGGAGCTTTCTTT | CSAKKGGENTGAFF
many | TRBJ2-5 | TRBV18 | NA | TGTGCCAGCTCACCGGGCTGGGACGGTGGAGAGACCCAGTACTTC | CASSPGWDGGETQYF
many | TRBJ1-4 | TRBV14 | NA | TGTGCCAGCAGCCAAGTGGGAGGACTGCTTAATGAAAAACTGTTTTTT | CASSQVGGLLNEKLFF
many | TRBJ1-1 | TRBV5-1 | TRBD1 | TGCGCCAGCAGCTTGAGACAGGGGAGTCTGGGCACTGAAGCTTTCTTT | CASSLRQGSLGTEAFF